The rows below give T cell receptor beta chains drawn from one sample of a study of T cell clones after liver transplantation. The method was immunoSEQ multiplex PCR; TCRdb's version includes in-frame clones alone and lacks a portion of them. The sample lists 70,000 to 80,000 clones; roughly nine tenths were seen once. This specimen consisted of CD4+ T cells from blood, obtained before liver transplant. These receptors were obtained from a human donor who received a liver transplant. The CDR3 runs from the conserved cysteine through the conserved F or W. Each record gives: V gene, D gene, clone size, J gene, CDR3 DNA, CDR3 protein. A D gene is named only where the DNA matches it firmly. Rows give clone size only sometimes, using once, few, many, or a class for an expanded clone.

>TRBV15|-|-|TRBJ1-1
TGTGCCACCAGCAGAGTTCGGGCGGCGGGCACTGAAGCTTTCTTT
CATSRVRAAGTEAFF
>TRBV9|-|once|TRBJ2-4
TGTGCCAGCGGAGGGGGTAGTAAGTGGAACATTCAGTACTTC
CASGGGSKWNIQYF
>TRBV4-3|TRBD1|-|TRBJ2-7
TGCGCCAGCAGCCAAGCACAGGGGCCCCACGAGCAGTACTTC
CASSQAQGPHEQYF
>TRBV7-3|TRBD2|-|TRBJ2-5
TGTGCCAGCAGCTACCAGGGAGGGGAAGAGACCCAGTACTTC
CASSYQGGEETQYF
>TRBV19|TRBD1|-|TRBJ1-4
TGTGCCACGTCCCTCGGGACAGGGCATGAAAAACTGTTTTTT
CATSLGTGHEKLFF
>TRBV7-2|-|-|TRBJ2-3
TGTGCCAGCAGCTTACACCGAGATACGCAGTATTTT
CASSLHRDTQYF
>TRBV11-2|TRBD2|-|TRBJ2-1
TGTGCCAGCAGTCTCACTAGCGGGAGTTCCTACAATGAGCAGTTCTTC
CASSLTSGSSYNEQFF
>TRBV29-1|TRBD2|-|TRBJ2-3
TGCAGCGCGGGGGGTTACGGGGCGGCCACAGATACGCAGTATTTT
CSAGGYGAATDTQYF
>TRBV29-1|-|-|TRBJ1-1
TGCAGCGTTGTCGGGCCGCAGAACACTGAAGCTTTCTTT
CSVVGPQNTEAFF
>TRBV7-2|-|-|TRBJ1-5
TGTGCCAGCAGCTCCTCGGATTATCAGCCCCAGCATTTT
CASSSSDYQPQHF
>TRBV6-4|TRBD2|-|TRBJ2-1
TGTGCCAGCAGTGAACGGCGGGAGGGCTACTCTGAGCAGTTCTTC
CASSERREGYSEQFF
>TRBV10-1|-|-|TRBJ2-3
TGCGCCAGCAGCCGGGACCTGACAGATACGCAGTATTTT
CASSRDLTDTQYF
>TRBV6-6|-|-|TRBJ1-5
TGTGCCAGCACCACCCGACCGAATCAGCCCCAGCATTTT
CASTTRPNQPQHF
>TRBV5-1|-|-|TRBJ1-4
TGCGCCAGCAAGGAGACTACCTCAACTAATGAAAAACTGTTTTTT
CASKETTSTNEKLFF
>TRBV18|TRBD1|-|TRBJ2-5
TGTGCCAGCTCACCACCGAGACAGGGGGTCCAAGAGACCCAGTACTTC
CASSPPRQGVQETQYF
>TRBV29-1|TRBD2|-|TRBJ2-7
TGCAGCGTCCGAAAGACGGGAGGGTCATCCTACGAGCAGTACTTC
CSVRKTGGSSYEQYF
>TRBV4-1|-|-|TRBJ2-7
TGCGCCAGCTCCCGGGACCACGGGCCCTACGAGCAGTACTTC
CASSRDHGPYEQYF
>TRBV4-3|TRBD2|-|TRBJ2-7
TGCGCCAGCAGCCAAGCGACTAGCGGGAACTACGAGCAGTACTTC
CASSQATSGNYEQYF
>TRBV7-9|TRBD1|-|TRBJ1-2
TGTGCCAGCAGCTTGACAGGGGAACCCCTCTATGGCTACACCTTC
CASSLTGEPLYGYTF
>TRBV7-9|TRBD2|-|TRBJ2-1
TGTGCCAGCAGCTTACTCAGCGGGAGGGGGAATGAGCAGTTCTTC
CASSLLSGRGNEQFF
>TRBV15|TRBD1|-|TRBJ2-1
TGTGCCACCAGCAGAGGACAGGGGGCGCATAATGAGCAGTTCTTC
CATSRGQGAHNEQFF
>TRBV6-5|-|-|TRBJ2-6
TGTGCCACCGGAAGTAACTCTGGGGCCAACGTCCTGACTTTC
CATGSNSGANVLTF
>TRBV2|TRBD1|-|TRBJ1-5
TGTGCCAGCACTGGACAGGGAGCAAATCAGCCCCAGCATTTT
CASTGQGANQPQHF
>TRBV27|-|few|TRBJ1-1
TGTGCCAGCAGTTACCGGGTTATGAACACTGAAGCTTTCTTT
CASSYRVMNTEAFF
>TRBV5-1|TRBD2|-|TRBJ2-3
TGCGCCAGCAAACTAGCGTCTAGCACAGATACGCAGTATTTT
CASKLASSTDTQYF
>TRBV4-1|-|-|TRBJ2-7
TGCGCCAGCAGCCAAGGACAATTCGGGTCCTACGAGCAGTACTTC
CASSQGQFGSYEQYF
>TRBV5-1|-|-|TRBJ2-5
TGCGCCAGCAGCTTAGGCGCTGGCCAGGGCGGGGAGACCCAGTACTTC
CASSLGAGQGGETQYF
>TRBV30|TRBD1|-|TRBJ1-5
TGTGCCGCCGACAGGGGGCCTCAGCCCCAGCATTTT
CAADRGPQPQHF
>TRBV6-5|-|-|TRBJ2-7
TGTGCCAGCACGAGTCTCCACGAGCAGTACTTC
CASTSLHEQYF
>TRBV5-6|TRBD1|-|TRBJ1-5
TGTGCCAGCAGTTTCGGGACAGCTAATAGCAATCAGCCCCAGCATTTT
CASSFGTANSNQPQHF
>TRBV5-5|-|-|TRBJ2-5
TGTGCCAGCAGCTTGACAGTCTTGTACCAAGAGACCCAGTACTTC
CASSLTVLYQETQYF
>TRBV5-1|-|-|TRBJ2-3
TGCGCCAGCAGCTCGCCGGGACTGGGTACGCAGTATTTT
CASSSPGLGTQYF